The 19 T cell receptor beta chains below were found in one sample sequenced in a study of blood T cell repertoires in COVID-19. Generated by immunoSEQ multiplex PCR, the TCRdb table keeps only in-frame clones and is missing some. Seen here are around 150,000 clones, 90% to 95% observed once, and the top ten hold about 5%. Sequenced sample: peripheral blood. Receptors were obtained from a woman aged 45-60 years with acute or convalescent COVID-19.

The chain links TRBV14 to TRBJ2-6; 7 bases match TRBD1. The CDR3 length is 18 residues. The germline V gene encodes CDR1 SGHDN and CDR2 FVKESK. Trimming removed 1 base from V and 4 bases from J; junction bases left unmatched: 10. CDR3 nucleotides: TGTGCCAGCAGCCAAGTTTGGACAGGTCCTGTGGGGGCCAACGTCCTGACTTTC. This encodes CASSQVWTGPVGANVLTF.

This clone was counted once. The V and J genes are TRBV6-1 and TRBJ1-5, with D perhaps matching TRBD1 (5 bases). Trimming shortened V by 3 bases and J by 7 bases, and 10 bases separated the two germline ends. Germline V lookup: CDR1 MNHNS, CDR2 SASEGT. This CDR3 has 13 amino acids. CDR3 sequence reads: CASSEGGWQPQHF. DNA of the CDR3: TGTGCCAGCAGTGAGGGGGGTTGGCAGCCCCAGCATTTT.

The chain couples TRBV7-2 to TRBJ2-3; 11 bases are shared with TRBD2. The CDR3 spans 16 residues. Germline V gene data show CDR1 as SGHTA and CDR2 as FQGNSA. The trim removed 2 bases at V and 2 bases at J, leaving 3 bases unmatched. The CDR3 DNA sequence: TGTGCCAGCAGCTTATCTAGCGGGAGGAACACAGATACGCAGTATTTT. It encodes CASSLSSGRNTDTQYF.

The V call is TRBV10-3, the J call TRBJ2-3; D is uncertain. V lost 6 bases, J lost 0 bases, and 16 bases lay in between. The CDR3 is made up of 16 amino acids. The germline V gene encodes CDR1 ENHRY and CDR2 SYGVKD. The CDR3 DNA sequence: TGTGCCATCAGCAGACGACTTTTGGAAAGCACAGATACGCAGTATTTT. Residues: CAISRRLLESTDTQYF.

This clone was recorded a few times. The chain carries TRBV5-1 and TRBJ1-1; weak D call: TRBD1 (5 bases). Trimming took 5 bases from V and 5 from J, leaving 16 bases between them. The CDR3 loop spans 14 amino acids. The germline CDR1 and CDR2 sequences are SGHRS and YFSETQ. This CDR3 reads CASSQTHGGTEAFF. For the CDR3, the DNA is TGCGCCAGCAGTCAGACCCACGGGGGTACTGAAGCTTTCTTT.

This chain joins TRBV5-5 and TRBJ1-1, with D unclear. The CDR3 covers 15 residues. Trimming left V 1 base short and J 1 base short, with 11 bases between. The germline V gene encodes CDR1 SGHKS and CDR2 YYEKEE (reference sequence). The CDR3 DNA reads TGTGCCAGCAGCTTGTTGTCGGGGAAGAACACTGAAGCTTTCTTT. It encodes CASSLLSGKNTEAFF.

The chain recombines TRBV6-4 with TRBJ2-1; D gene unclear. Germline V gene lookup returns CDR1 MRHNA and CDR2 SNTAGT. This CDR3 region has 17 residues. V was cut by 6 bases and J by 2 bases, with 20 bases left in between. CDR3 sequence: CASSRTIDGGPYNEQFF. CDR3 in DNA: TGTGCCAGCAGCCGCACAATCGACGGCGGCCCCTACAATGAGCAGTTCTTC.

V gene TRBV6-5 combines with J gene TRBJ1-1, with 7 bases aligning to TRBD1. Trimming took 5 bases from V and 6 from J; bases not matched to a gene: 0. The V gene's germline CDR1 is MNHEY and CDR2 SVGAGI. CDR3 length equals 11 residues. CDR3 in amino acids: CASSQGAEAFF. The CDR3 DNA is TGTGCCAGCAGTCAGGGGGCTGAAGCTTTCTTT.

The chain couples TRBV13 to TRBJ2-7, with a possible D match to TRBD1 (5 bases). V was trimmed by 4 bases and J by 2 bases, leaving 12 bases between them. The CDR3 runs 14 residues. Germline values: CDR1 PRHDT, CDR2 FYEKMQ (reference sequence). The CDR3 is CASSSRDRTYEQYF. The CDR3 DNA sequence: TGTGCCAGCAGCTCGCGTGACAGAACCTACGAGCAGTACTTC. Based on the CDR3 plus reference TRBV13 and TRBJ2-7, the full variable domain is AAGVIQSPRHLIKEKRETATLKCYPIPRHDTVYWYQQGPGQDPQFLISFYEKMQSDKGSIPDRFSAQQFSDYHSELNMSSLELGDSALYFCASSSRDRTYEQYFGPGTRLTVT.

The chain has TRBV2 and TRBJ2-2, with 10 bases matching TRBD2. V was clipped by 6 bases and J by 1 base; unmatched bases: 5. CDR1 and CDR2 (germline): SNHLY, FYNNEI. The CDR3 covers 16 residues. The CDR3 loop is CASRTGTSVNTGELFF. The CDR3 DNA reads as TGTGCCAGCAGGACGGGGACTAGCGTGAACACCGGGGAGCTGTTTTTT. Drawing the rest from reference TRBV2 and TRBJ2-2, the complete variable domain is EPEVTQTPSHQVTQMGQEVILRCVPISNHLYFYWYRQILGQKVEFLVSFYNNEISEKSEIFDDQFSVERPDGSNFTLKIRSTKLEDSAMYFCASRTGTSVNTGELFFGEGSRLTVL.

The chain joins TRBV29-1 to TRBJ1-1; no reliable D call. The CDR3 contains 12 residues. Germline V CDR1 and CDR2: SQVTM, ANQGSEA. V was shortened by 3 bases and J by 0 bases, with 5 bases between the two germline ends. The DNA of the CDR3 is TGCAGCGTTGACAGGTTGAACACTGAAGCTTTCTTT. It codes for CSVDRLNTEAFF.

This chain joins TRBV7-9 and TRBJ2-1; D is unresolved. V lost 5 bases to trimming and J lost 2 bases, with 10 bases between them. The CDR3 totals 14 residues. In germline, CDR1 is SEHNR, CDR2 FQNEAQ (reference sequence). This CDR3 is CASSDSSTYNEQFF. Written as DNA, the CDR3 is TGTGCCAGCAGCGATAGTTCAACCTACAATGAGCAGTTCTTC.

The chain is built from TRBV27 and TRBJ2-3; 9 nucleotides line up with TRBD1. Germline V lookup: CDR1 MNHEY, CDR2 SMNVEV (reference sequence). With V trimmed by 3 bases and J by 2 bases, 3 bases remained unmatched. The CDR3 contains 15 residues. The CDR3 DNA reads TGTGCCAGCAGTTTGGGACAGGGTTACACAGATACGCAGTATTTT. Protein product: CASSLGQGYTDTQYF.

V usage is TRBV21-1 and J usage is TRBJ1-6; TRBD1 is taken as the D call from the table, unchecked against the DNA. TRBV21-1 is annotated as a pseudogene. This CDR3 is built from 17 residues. CDR3 nucleotides: TGTGCCAGCAGCAAAGTACCCTATGCAGGCGATAATTCACCCCTCCACTTT. Encoded protein: CASSKVPYAGDNSPLHF.

This chain links TRBV5-1 with TRBJ2-5; 11 bases match TRBD1. The CDR3 loop spans 16 amino acids. Germline-derived CDR1 and CDR2 are SGHRS and YFSETQ. Trimming removed 4 bases from V and 5 bases from J; junction bases left unmatched: 10. The CDR3 sequence is CASSLVGQGARETQYF. The CDR3 nucleotides are TGCGCCAGCAGCCTAGTTGGACAGGGGGCGAGGGAGACCCAGTACTTC.

The genes are TRBV6-6 and TRBJ2-7, with 10 bases lining up with TRBD1. V shed 7 bases and J 1 base; nucleotides not matched to a gene: 4. This CDR3 is built from 14 residues. Germline V gene sequence: CDR1 MNHNY, CDR2 SVGAGI (reference sequence). The CDR3 region is CASIRTGGSYEQYF. CDR3 nucleotides: TGTGCCAGCATCCGGACAGGGGGTTCCTACGAGCAGTACTTC.

This chain uses TRBV4-1 with TRBJ2-7; TRBD1 agrees at 7 bases. The CDR3 consists of 14 residues. Trimming at V came to 4 bases and at J to 7 bases, leaving 10 bases not matched to a gene. The germline V gene encodes CDR1 MGHRA and CDR2 YSYEKL. The CDR3 DNA follows: TGCGCCAGCAGCCCGGGACAGCCTACTGAGGAGCAGTACTTC. Its protein product is CASSPGQPTEEQYF.

This chain connects TRBV10-3 to TRBJ1-6; the match to TRBD1 covers 7 bases. Germline V gene sequence: CDR1 ENHRY, CDR2 SYGVKD. The trim removed 4 bases at V and 8 bases at J, leaving 8 bases unmatched. The CDR3 has 15 amino acids. CDR3 loop: CAISVRQGTDSPLHF. The CDR3 DNA follows: TGTGCCATCAGTGTCCGACAGGGCACGGATTCACCCCTCCACTTT.

The rearrangement links TRBV24-1 to TRBJ1-2; 11 bases align to TRBD1. CDR3 size: 14 residues. J gave up 4 bases and V 4 bases, and 1 base lay outside the gene matches. The germline V gene has CDR1 KGHDR and CDR2 SFDVKD. The CDR3 reads CATSDGTGGYGYTF. DNA of the CDR3: TGTGCCACCAGTGACGGGACAGGGGGCTATGGCTACACCTTC.